The 32 T cell receptor beta chains given below trace back to one sample, sequenced in a study of breast tumors, draining lymph nodes, adjacent tissues. Each CDR3 protein gets one entry after TCRdb re-called the multiplex PCR reads with MiXCR. The repertoire holds roughly 14,000 distinct CDR3 sequences, with approximately 50% as singletons. Sequencing was carried out using tumor-adjacent breast tissue. These receptors all come from a female donor with breast cancer. Some clones in this sample may be carry-over from other donors' samples.

The chain is built from TRBV6-2 or TRBV6-3 and TRBJ2-1, with 10 positions matching TRBD1. The V gene end was trimmed by 6 bases and the J gene end by 8 bases; junction bases not matched to a gene: 16. The CDR3 contains 17 residues. Germline lookup yields CDR1 MNHEY and CDR2 SVGEGT. DNA of the CDR3: TGTGCCAGCAGGGGGCCGCGGGACAGGGGAGCACTCGATGAGCAGTTCTTC. It translates to CASRGPRDRGALDEQFF.

This clonotype showed up many times. This chain joins TRBV25-1 and TRBJ2-7; D unresolved. Germline V gene sequence: CDR1 MGHDK, CDR2 SYGVNS. V was trimmed by 7 bases and J by 3 bases, leaving 10 bases between them. The CDR3 is 12 amino acids. In DNA, the CDR3 is TGTGCCAGCAAGGCTGGAAACTACGAGCAGTACTTC. Protein product: CASKAGNYEQYF.

This clonotype occurred many times. The rearrangement links TRBV3-1 to TRBJ1-2; perhaps TRBD1 as D (6 bases). Germline values: CDR1 LGHDT, CDR2 YNNKEL (reference sequence). Trimming cost V 2 bases and J 6 bases, with 25 bases left between them. This CDR3 is 18 amino acids long. The CDR3 DNA reads as TGTGCCAGCAGCCAACACCTCAGGGGAAGTTATTTAACCCATGGCTACACCTTC. Translation gives CASSQHLRGSYLTHGYTF.

Only a few counts were recorded for this clonotype. A much larger clone differs by one base, so this may be a read error. The CDR3 does not close with the conserved phenylalanine or tryptophan, likely indicating a read error. The V call is TRBV6-5, the J call TRBJ1-2; the match to TRBD1 covers 8 bases. In germline, CDR1 is MNHEY, CDR2 SVGAGI. The CDR3 runs to 14 residues. Losses at the gene ends were 5 bases for V and 8 bases for J; bases not matched to a gene: 10. CDR3 sequence: CASSHGGQGKGYTL. Written as DNA, the CDR3 is TGTGCCAGCAGTCACGGTGGACAGGGAAAAGGCTACACCCTC.

The V and J genes are TRBV2 and TRBJ1-5, with TRBD1 matching 7 bases. V was pared by 4 bases and J by 3 bases, with 3 bases of the junction left unmatched. Germline assignment: CDR1 SNHLY and CDR2 FYNNEI. The CDR3 contains 14 residues. The CDR3 bases are TGTGCCAGCAGTGGACAGGGATTCAATCAGCCCCAGCATTTT. Translating it yields CASSGQGFNQPQHF.

As regards this clonotype: The conserved final phenylalanine or tryptophan is absent from the CDR3, which likely points to a read error. Because the CDR3's place on the DNA is in doubt, the DNA is left out and the CDR3 is given as listed by TCRdb. The rearrangement uses TRBV4-3 and TRBJ2-7; TRBD2, as called in the table, went unchecked against the DNA. The V gene's germline CDR1 is LGHNA and CDR2 YSLEER. Both ends counted, the CDR3 spans 9 residues. The chain's CDR3 is CASSQEGTS.

V usage is TRBV2 and J usage is TRBJ2-5, with D possibly being TRBD2 (6 bases). The CDR3 loop spans 15 amino acids. V gave up 4 bases and J gave up 1 base, with 13 bases separating them. CDR1 and CDR2 from the germline V gene are SNHLY and FYNNEI. CDR3 coding DNA: TGTGCCAGCAGTGCCTACCCTAGCGTCCAAGAGACCCAGTACTTC. Translated, it gives CASSAYPSVQETQYF.

This clonotype appeared many times. This chain joins TRBV6-2 or TRBV6-3 and TRBJ2-2; D gene unclear. Germline loops: CDR1 MNHEY, CDR2 SVGEGT. This CDR3 has 11 residues. The V gene lost 11 bases and the J gene lost 5 bases, with 9 bases spanning the gap. Written as DNA, the CDR3 is TGTGCCGCATCAACTACCGGGGAGCTGTTTTTT. Protein: CAASTTGELFF.

This clonotype occurred many times. V usage is TRBV6-1 and J usage is TRBJ1-1, with D unclear. CDR3 length equals 17 residues. The germline V gene has CDR1 MNHNS and CDR2 SASEGT. Trimming cost V 3 bases and J 4 bases, with 21 bases left between them. The CDR3 is CASSDFGGKTFGTEAFF. The DNA of the CDR3 is TGTGCCAGCAGTGATTTTGGCGGCAAGACCTTCGGCACTGAAGCTTTCTTT.

V is TRBV2 and J is TRBJ2-3; the D is unclear. The germline V and J ends were trimmed by 7 bases and 0 bases, with 11 bases remaining between them. CDR1 SNHLY and CDR2 FYNNEI come from the germline V gene. The CDR3 length is 14 residues. CDR3 DNA: TGTGCCAGCAAGGTCGACTCAAGCACAGATACGCAGTATTTT. This codes for CASKVDSSTDTQYF.

This clonotype was counted ten times or more. The V and J genes are TRBV20-1 and TRBJ1-1; possibly TRBD1 for D (5 bases). V gave up 5 bases and J gave up 5 bases, with 18 bases separating them. Germline CDR1 DFQATT, CDR2 SNEGSKA (reference sequence). This CDR3 region has 14 residues. This chain's CDR3 is CSALKGQGGTEAFF. DNA of the CDR3: TGCAGTGCTCTCAAGGGGCAGGGTGGAACTGAAGCTTTCTTT.

The V call is TRBV20-1, the J call TRBJ2-3; TRBD1 matches at 8 bases. The junction had 2 bases not matched to a gene; V was cut back by 6 bases and J by 0 bases. This CDR3 contains 13 residues. Germline V lookup: CDR1 DFQATT, CDR2 SNEGSKA (reference sequence). Written as DNA, the CDR3 is TGCAGTGCAAGGGACAGGAGCACAGATACGCAGTATTTT. The encoded protein is CSARDRSTDTQYF.

The rearrangement links TRBV19 to TRBJ2-2; D remains unclear. V lost 4 bases and J lost 3, with 12 bases in between. CDR3 length: 15 amino acids. Germline loops: CDR1 LNHDA, CDR2 SQIVND (reference sequence). The CDR3 sequence: CASSNAQTYTGELFF. The CDR3 DNA reads as TGTGCCAGTAGTAATGCACAGACCTACACCGGGGAGCTGTTTTTT.

This clonotype was observed at least ten times. The chain joins TRBV10-1 to TRBJ2-2, with a possible D match to TRBD2 (5 bases). The CDR3 spans 14 residues. Germline CDR1 and CDR2: WNHNN and SYGVQD (reference sequence). Trimming left V 6 bases short and J 1 base short, with 9 bases between. The CDR3 DNA is TGCGCCAGCAGCAACACTAGGAACACCGGGGAGCTGTTTTTT. Encoded protein: CASSNTRNTGELFF.

As concerns this clonotype: Just one base apart from a much larger clone, this may be a read error. The gene calls are TRBV7-2 and TRBJ2-7, with 8 nucleotides matching TRBD2. The CDR3 length is 15 residues. CDR1 SGHTA and CDR2 FQGNSA come from the germline V gene. The CDR3 bases are TGTGCCAGCAGCATGTATAGCGGGGCTTCCTACGAGCAGCACTTC. As protein: CASSMYSGASYEQHF. Filled out from reference TRBV7-2 and TRBJ2-7, the complete variable domain reads GAGVSQSPSNKVTEKGKDVELRCDPISGHTALYWYRQSLGQGLEFLIYFQGNSAPDKSGLPSDRFSAERTGGSVSTLTIQRTQQEDSAVYLCASSMYSGASYEQHFGPGTRLTVT.

This clonotype came up many times. J is TRBJ2-7 and V is TRBV27, with D perhaps matching TRBD2 (7 bases). V lost 8 bases, J lost 5 bases, and 34 bases lay in between. CDR1 and CDR2 (germline): MNHEY, SMNVEV (reference sequence). The CDR3 covers 19 residues. CDR3: CASGPGGGRGGFYRHEQYF. The CDR3, as DNA: TGTGCCAGCGGGCCTGGGGGGGGCAGAGGAGGGTTCTATAGGCACGAGCAGTACTTC.

About this clonotype itself: The junction departs from germline at one end; a sequencing error may be responsible. This chain links TRBV18 with TRBJ1-1; D remains unclear. Germline V lookup: CDR1 KGHSH, CDR2 LQKENI. The CDR3 extends over 14 amino acids. The CDR3, as DNA: TGTGCCAGCTCACCTTCTGGAATGAACACTGGAGCTTTCTTT. It codes for CASSPSGMNTGAFF.

The chain uses TRBV7-9 and TRBJ2-7; 7 bases align to TRBD2. The V gene's germline CDR1 is SEHNR and CDR2 FQNEAQ (reference sequence). The CDR3 is 14 residues long. V shed 5 bases, J shed 4 bases, and the junction held 8 bases outside the gene matches. DNA for the CDR3: TGTGCCAGCAGCAGGGGAGGGCCGCGTTACGAGCAGTACTTC. This encodes CASSRGGPRYEQYF. Using reference TRBV7-9 and TRBJ2-7 for the parts outside the CDR3, the full variable domain is DTGVSQNPRHKITKRGQNVTFRCDPISEHNRLYWYRQTLGQGPEFLTYFQNEAQLEKSRLLSDRFSAERPKGSFSTLEIQRTEQGDSAMYLCASSRGGPRYEQYFGPGTRLTVT.

The rearrangement uses TRBV19 and TRBJ1-6; TRBD1 is a possible D gene (6 bases). Germline V gene lookup returns CDR1 LNHDA and CDR2 SQIVND (reference sequence). V was pared by 6 bases and J by 9 bases, with 9 bases between. This CDR3 comprises 12 residues. Here the CDR3 DNA reads TGTGCCAGTAGCCTAGGGGGTTCACCCCTCCACTTT. It is translated as CASSLGGSPLHF.

This clonotype came up many times. The chain uses TRBV6-2 or TRBV6-3 and TRBJ2-6; D is unclear. Germline CDR1 reads MNHEY; CDR2 reads SVGEGT. CDR3 length equals 15 residues. Trimming shortened V by 5 bases and J by 2 bases, and 10 bases separated the two germline ends. CDR3 amino acids: CASSHLGPGANVLTF. The CDR3 bases are TGTGCCAGCAGTCACCTGGGCCCTGGGGCCAACGTCCTGACTTTC.

Relative to its sample, this clonotype is medium-sized (0.01 to 0.1%). This chain connects TRBV5-6 to TRBJ1-2; D is ambiguous. The CDR3 runs to 15 residues. Trimming pared 0 bases from V and 4 bases from J, leaving 13 bases between. Germline V lookup: CDR1 SGHDT, CDR2 YYEEEE. The CDR3 loop reads CASSLEQTLFYGYTF. CDR3 nucleotide sequence: TGTGCCAGCAGCTTGGAACAGACCCTCTTCTATGGCTACACCTTC.

This clonotype was counted at least ten times. The chain carries TRBV3-1 and TRBJ1-5; weak D call: TRBD1 (5 bases). The ends were cut back, 4 bases at V and 7 bases at J, with 11 bases in the middle. In germline, CDR1 is LGHDT, CDR2 YNNKEL (reference sequence). The length of the CDR3 is 13 residues. The CDR3 DNA is TGTGCCAGCAGCCCCCGGGGGGACCAGCCCCAGCATTTT. Amino acids: CASSPRGDQPQHF. The full variable domain, completed using reference TRBV3-1 and TRBJ1-5, is DTAVSQTPKYLVTQMGNDKSIKCEQNLGHDTMYWYKQDSKKFLKIMFSYNNKELIINETVPNRFSPKSPDKAHLNLHINSLELGDSAVYFCASSPRGDQPQHFGDGTRLSIL.

This clonotype was detected ten times or more. Possible read error: a much larger clone is one base away. V usage is TRBV20-1 and J usage is TRBJ2-7, with 9 bases identical to TRBD1. The ends lost 1 base at V and 6 bases at J; junction bases unmatched: 7. CDR3 length: 14 residues. Per germline, CDR1 DFQATT and CDR2 SNEGSKA (reference sequence). The CDR3 region is CSARAKDRGSEQYF. Written as DNA, the CDR3 is TGCAGTGCTAGAGCGAAGGACAGGGGCTCCGAGCAGTACTTC.

This clonotype was picked up many times. The J gene is TRBJ2-3, the V gene TRBV7-2, with TRBD2 matching 11 bases. This CDR3 has 16 amino acids. The J segment lost 6 bases and the V segment lost 5 bases, leaving 10 bases of the junction unmatched. Germline V gives CDR1 SGHTA, CDR2 FQGNSA. CDR3 DNA sequence: TGTGCCAGCAGCCCCGGACTAGCGGGCCCTCGGGATACGCAGTATTTT. Its protein is CASSPGLAGPRDTQYF. Complete variable domain (other parts from reference TRBV7-2 and TRBJ2-3): GAGVSQSPSNKVTEKGKDVELRCDPISGHTALYWYRQSLGQGLEFLIYFQGNSAPDKSGLPSDRFSAERTGGSVSTLTIQRTQQEDSAVYLCASSPGLAGPRDTQYFGPGTRLTVL.

The chain joins TRBV12-3 or TRBV12-4 to TRBJ1-3, with TRBD1 as a possible D gene (5 bases). The CDR3 extends over 14 amino acids. Trimming pared 8 bases from V and 8 bases from J, leaving 19 bases between. CDR3 sequence reads: CASGRSQGIDTIYF. The CDR3 DNA follows: TGTGCCAGCGGGAGAAGCCAGGGAATTGACACCATATATTTT.

This clonotype has at least ten counts. The chain combines TRBV15 with TRBJ1-1, with D possibly being TRBD1 (5 bases). The length of the CDR3 is 15 residues. V lost 1 base and J 1 base, leaving 10 bases between the germline ends. Germline V lookup: CDR1 LNHNV, CDR2 YYDKDF (reference sequence). CDR3 nucleotide sequence: TGTGCCACCAGCAGAGGGACACGGACGAACACTGAAGCTTTCTTT. This sequence encodes CATSRGTRTNTEAFF.

At least ten counts were recorded for this clonotype. Since a much larger clone is just one base distant, this may be a read error. V is TRBV5-6 and J is TRBJ2-7, with D perhaps matching TRBD1 (6 bases). The CDR3 consists of 14 residues. Per the germline V gene, CDR1 is SGHDT and CDR2 is YYEEEE. The V gene lost 5 bases and the J gene lost 5 bases, with 17 bases spanning the gap. CDR3 region: CASRLWTAKNEQYF. The DNA of the CDR3 is TGTGCCAGCAGACTATGGACAGCGAAAAACGAGCAGTACTTC.

About this clonotype: The conserved phenylalanine or tryptophan normally closing the CDR3 is absent here, so this likely arose from a read error. The V call is TRBV24-1, the J call TRBJ2-3, with D possibly being TRBD2 (6 bases). CDR3 size: 15 residues. Germline V lookup: CDR1 KGHDR, CDR2 SFDVKD. CDR3 coding DNA: TGTGCCAGTTCCGCCAGGGACTTACGCACGGATACGCAGTATCTT. As protein: CASSARDLRTDTQYL.

This clonotype was seen a handful of times. Germline is not matched at one junction end, which may reflect a read error. This chain connects TRBV19 to TRBJ2-3; weak D call: TRBD2 (7 bases). Germline V gene sequence: CDR1 LNHDA, CDR2 SQIVND (reference sequence). The CDR3 has 16 residues. The CDR3 sequence: CASSGGGGQYPDTQFF. DNA of the CDR3: TGTGCCAGTAGTGGGGGGGGGGGGCAGTACCCAGATACCCAGTTTTTT. The entire variable domain, with the rest obtained from reference TRBV19 and TRBJ2-3, is as follows: DGGITQSPKYLFRKEGQNVTLSCEQNLNHDAMYWYRQDPGQGLRLIYYSQIVNDFQKGDIAEGYSVSREKKESFPLTVTSAQKNPTAFYLCASSGGGGQYPDTQFFGPGTRLTVL.

Sample share makes this clonotype large. The CDR3 reads CAISEELADGVFF. Here the CDR3 DNA reads TGTGCCATCAGTGAAGAACTAGCGGATGGCGTGTTCTTC. This chain uses TRBV10-3 with TRBJ2-1; 8 bases fit TRBD2. CDR1 and CDR2 (germline): ENHRY, SYGVKD. Unmatched junction bases numbered 10, after V lost 3 bases and J lost 15 bases. CDR3 size: 13 residues.

The chain has TRBV19 and TRBJ2-1; 9 nucleotides agree with TRBD2. Germline CDR1 reads LNHDA; CDR2 reads SQIVND (reference sequence). There are 14 residues in the CDR3. J gave up 5 bases and V 4 bases, and 3 bases lay outside the gene matches. CDR3 sequence (DNA): TGTGCCAGTAGTAGTAGCGGGAGAGACAATGAGCAGTTCTTC. It encodes CASSSSGRDNEQFF.

This clonotype was counted at least ten times. The chain links TRBV2 to TRBJ1-1; no reliable D call. V lost 7 bases to trimming and J lost 4 bases, with 22 bases between them. The CDR3 is made up of 16 amino acids. Germline CDR1 SNHLY, CDR2 FYNNEI. The CDR3 nucleotides read TGTGCCAGCACCGAAAGGGTACCAACCGCGGGCACTGAAGCTTTCTTT. Translated, it gives CASTERVPTAGTEAFF. Supplemented by reference TRBV2 and TRBJ1-1, the full variable domain reads EPEVTQTPSHQVTQMGQEVILRCVPISNHLYFYWYRQILGQKVEFLVSFYNNEISEKSEIFDDQFSVERPDGSNFTLKIRSTKLEDSAMYFCASTERVPTAGTEAFFGQGTRLTVV.